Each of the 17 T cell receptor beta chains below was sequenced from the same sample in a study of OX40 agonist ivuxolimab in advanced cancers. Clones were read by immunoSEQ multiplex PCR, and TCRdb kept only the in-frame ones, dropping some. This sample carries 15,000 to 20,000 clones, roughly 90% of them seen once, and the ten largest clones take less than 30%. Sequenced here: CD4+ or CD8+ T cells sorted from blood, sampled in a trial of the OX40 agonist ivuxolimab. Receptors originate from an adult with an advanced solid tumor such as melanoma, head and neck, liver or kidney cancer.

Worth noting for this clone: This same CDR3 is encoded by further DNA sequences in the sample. CDR3 protein: CASSFGVGDEKLFF. CDR3 coding DNA: TGTGCCAGCAGCTTCGGGGTAGGGGATGAAAAACTGTTTTTT. The chain couples TRBV5-6 to TRBJ1-4; D might be TRBD1 (5 bases). This CDR3 has 14 residues. In germline, CDR1 is SGHDT, CDR2 YYEEEE. The germline V and J ends were trimmed by 2 bases and 6 bases, with 11 bases remaining between them.

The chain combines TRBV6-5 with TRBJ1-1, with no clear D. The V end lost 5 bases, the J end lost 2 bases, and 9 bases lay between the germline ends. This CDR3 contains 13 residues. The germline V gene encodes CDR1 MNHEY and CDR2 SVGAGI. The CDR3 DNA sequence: TGTGCCAGCAGTCGTGCAGTTAACACTGAAGCTTTCTTT. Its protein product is CASSRAVNTEAFF.

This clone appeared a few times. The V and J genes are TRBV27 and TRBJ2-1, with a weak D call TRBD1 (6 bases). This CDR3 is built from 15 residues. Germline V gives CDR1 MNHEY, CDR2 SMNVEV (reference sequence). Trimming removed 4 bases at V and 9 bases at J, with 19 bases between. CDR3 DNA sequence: TGTGCCAGCAGTTCCCAACTTGGGGGCTGGGGTGAGCAGTTCTTC. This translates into CASSSQLGGWGEQFF.

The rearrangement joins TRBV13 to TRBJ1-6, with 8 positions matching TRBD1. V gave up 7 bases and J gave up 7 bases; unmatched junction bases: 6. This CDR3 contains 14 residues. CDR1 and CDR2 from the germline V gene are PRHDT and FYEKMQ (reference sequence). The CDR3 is CASTPRQGNSPLHF. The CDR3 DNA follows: TGTGCCAGCACCCCCCGACAGGGGAATTCACCCCTCCACTTT. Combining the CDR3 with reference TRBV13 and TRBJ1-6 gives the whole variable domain AAGVIQSPRHLIKEKRETATLKCYPIPRHDTVYWYQQGPGQDPQFLISFYEKMQSDKGSIPDRFSAQQFSDYHSELNMSSLELGDSALYFCASTPRQGNSPLHFGNGTRLTVT.

The CDR3 coding sequence is TGTGCCAGCAGTTTTGACAATTACTATGGCTACACCTTC. Its translation: CASSFDNYYGYTF. The rearrangement uses TRBV6-5 and TRBJ1-2; D unresolved. Germline V gene sequence: CDR1 MNHEY, CDR2 SVGAGI. V was shortened by 4 bases and J by 3 bases, with 9 bases between the two germline ends. The CDR3 length is 13 residues.

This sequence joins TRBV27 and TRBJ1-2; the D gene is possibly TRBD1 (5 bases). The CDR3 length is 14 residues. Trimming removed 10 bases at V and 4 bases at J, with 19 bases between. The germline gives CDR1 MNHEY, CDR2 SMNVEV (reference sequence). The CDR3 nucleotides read TGTGCCACCCACGAAAGCGGGGACTCCTATGGCTACACCTTC. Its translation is CATHESGDSYGYTF.

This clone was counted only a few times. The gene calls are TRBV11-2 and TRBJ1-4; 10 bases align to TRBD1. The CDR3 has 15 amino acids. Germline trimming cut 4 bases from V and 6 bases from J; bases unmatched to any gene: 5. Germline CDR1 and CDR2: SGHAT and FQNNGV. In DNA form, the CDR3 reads TGTGCCAGCAGCTCCGGGACAGGGGCGTATGAAAAACTGTTTTTT. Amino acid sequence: CASSSGTGAYEKLFF.

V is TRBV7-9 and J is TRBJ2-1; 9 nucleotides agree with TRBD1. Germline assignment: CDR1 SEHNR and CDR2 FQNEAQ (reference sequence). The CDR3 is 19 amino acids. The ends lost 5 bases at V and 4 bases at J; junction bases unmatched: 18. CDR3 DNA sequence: TGTGCCAGCAGCATACCGGGACAGGGAGACCAAGACCCTTACAATGAGCAGTTCTTC. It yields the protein CASSIPGQGDQDPYNEQFF. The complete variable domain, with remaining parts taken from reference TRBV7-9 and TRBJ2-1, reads DTGVSQNPRHKITKRGQNVTFRCDPISEHNRLYWYRQTLGQGPEFLTYFQNEAQLEKSRLLSDRFSAERPKGSFSTLEIQRTEQGDSAMYLCASSIPGQGDQDPYNEQFFGPGTRLTVL.

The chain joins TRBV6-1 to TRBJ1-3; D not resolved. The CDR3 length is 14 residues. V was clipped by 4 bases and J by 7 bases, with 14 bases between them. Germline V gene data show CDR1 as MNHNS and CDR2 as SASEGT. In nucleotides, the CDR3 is TGTGCCAGCAGTGCCTTTGGGAATGAGAACACCATATATTTT. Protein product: CASSAFGNENTIYF.

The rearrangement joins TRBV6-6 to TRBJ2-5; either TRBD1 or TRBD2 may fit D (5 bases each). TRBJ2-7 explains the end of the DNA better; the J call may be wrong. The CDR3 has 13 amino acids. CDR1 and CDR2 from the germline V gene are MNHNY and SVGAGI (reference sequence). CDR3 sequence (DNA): TGTGCCAGCAGTTACTCAGGGGACGACGAGCAGTACTTC. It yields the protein CASSYSGDDEQYF.

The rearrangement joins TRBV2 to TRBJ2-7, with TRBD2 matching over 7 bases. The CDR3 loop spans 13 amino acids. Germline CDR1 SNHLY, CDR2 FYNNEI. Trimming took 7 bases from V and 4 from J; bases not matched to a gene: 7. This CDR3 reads CASNGGNEYEQYF. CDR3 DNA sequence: TGTGCCAGCAACGGGGGGAATGAGTACGAGCAGTACTTC.

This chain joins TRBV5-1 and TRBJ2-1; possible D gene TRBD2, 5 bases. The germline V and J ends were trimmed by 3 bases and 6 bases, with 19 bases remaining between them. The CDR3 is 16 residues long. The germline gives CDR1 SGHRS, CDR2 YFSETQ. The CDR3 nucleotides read TGCGCCAGCAGCTCCTCGGGAAGCGGATTTGGCAATGAGCAGTTCTTC. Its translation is CASSSSGSGFGNEQFF.

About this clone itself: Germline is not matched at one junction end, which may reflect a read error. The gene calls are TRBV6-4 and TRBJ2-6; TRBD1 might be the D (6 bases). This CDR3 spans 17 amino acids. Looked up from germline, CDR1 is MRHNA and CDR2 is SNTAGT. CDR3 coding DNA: TGTGCCAGCAGTGGAACGGGACACTCCTCTGGGGCCAACTTCCTGACTTTC. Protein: CASSGTGHSSGANFLTF.

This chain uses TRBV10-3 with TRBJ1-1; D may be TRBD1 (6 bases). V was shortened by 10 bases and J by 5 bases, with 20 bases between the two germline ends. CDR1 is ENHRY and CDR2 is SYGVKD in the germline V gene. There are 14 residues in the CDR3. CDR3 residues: CATGWDKIGTEAFF. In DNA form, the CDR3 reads TGTGCCACTGGATGGGACAAGATTGGGACTGAAGCTTTCTTT.

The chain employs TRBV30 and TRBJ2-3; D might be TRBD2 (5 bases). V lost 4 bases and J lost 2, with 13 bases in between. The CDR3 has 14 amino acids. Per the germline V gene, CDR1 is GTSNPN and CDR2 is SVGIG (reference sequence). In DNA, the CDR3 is TGTGCCTGGACCTCTACGGGGAACACAGATACGCAGTATTTT. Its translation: CAWTSTGNTDTQYF.

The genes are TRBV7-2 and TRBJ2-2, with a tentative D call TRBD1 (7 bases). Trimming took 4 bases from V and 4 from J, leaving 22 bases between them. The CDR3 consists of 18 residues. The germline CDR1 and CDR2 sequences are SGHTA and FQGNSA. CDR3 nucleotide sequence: TGTGCCAGCAGCTCACGCAGGGGGGCAAGGGATACCACCGGGGAGCTGTTTTTT. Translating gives CASSSRRGARDTTGELFF.

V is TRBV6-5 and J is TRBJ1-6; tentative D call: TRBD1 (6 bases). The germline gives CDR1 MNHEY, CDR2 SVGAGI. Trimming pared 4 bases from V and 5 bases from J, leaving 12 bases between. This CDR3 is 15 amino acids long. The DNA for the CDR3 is TGTGCCAGCAGTTTACGGGACATGCATAATTCACCCCTCCACTTT. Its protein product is CASSLRDMHNSPLHF.